This is a list of T cell receptor beta chains from one sample in a study of T cells in localized non-small cell lung cancer. Some clones are missing from TCRdb's copy, which holds only in-frame ones; the method was immunoSEQ multiplex PCR. The profile covers tens of thousands of clones, with roughly nine tenths appearing a single time and around 7% taken by the ten largest. Sequencing used peripheral blood, obtained before any cancer treatment. These receptors came from a woman between 18 and 55 years old with stage III lung adenocarcinoma. Both conserved end residues are part of each CDR3. The D gene is left open where the match is weak. The size entry is marked missing in some rows and otherwise reads once, few, many or a size class.

few TRBJ1-4 TRBV9 - CASSPQGLREKLFF TGTGCCAGCAGCCCCCAGGGCTTGAGGGAAAAACTGTTTTTT
- TRBJ1-1 TRBV11-1 - CASSLGLGAFF TGTGCCAGCAGCTTAGGGTTGGGAGCTTTCTTT
- TRBJ1-2 TRBV2 - CASSRGLGYTF TGTGCCAGCAGTCGGGGGCTTGGCTACACCTTC
once TRBJ2-5 TRBV7-8 - CASSIRPSQEKETQYF TGTGCCAGCAGCATAAGACCCTCCCAAGAAAAAGAGACCCAGTACTTC
- TRBJ2-2 TRBV9 - CASSVEVGRELFF TGTGCCAGCAGCGTAGAGGTGGGCCGGGAGCTGTTTTTT
few TRBJ1-2 TRBV23-1 - CASSQSTGQDYGYTF TGCGCCAGCAGTCAATCGACCGGGCAAGACTATGGCTACACCTTC
- TRBJ1-1 TRBV9 - CASSVGAEGEAFF TGTGCCAGCAGCGTAGGGGCGGAGGGGGAAGCTTTCTTT
- TRBJ2-7 TRBV6-1 - CASRDYEQYF TGTGCCAGCAGAGACTACGAGCAGTACTTC
- TRBJ1-2 TRBV12-5 - CASGFADHYGYTF TGTGCTAGTGGCTTTGCGGACCACTATGGCTACACCTTC
- TRBJ1-2 TRBV6-1 - CASTGTYYGYTF TGTGCCAGCACGGGGACATATTATGGCTACACCTTC
- TRBJ2-5 TRBV12-5 - CASGLWNVETQYF TGTGCTAGTGGTTTGTGGAACGTAGAGACCCAGTACTTC
- TRBJ1-1 TRBV5-4 - CASSSGQQYTEAFF TGTGCCAGCAGCTCCGGACAGCAATACACTGAAGCTTTCTTT
- TRBJ1-6 TRBV6-5 - CASSYSEGWDSPLHF TGTGCCAGCAGTTACTCGGAGGGTTGGGATTCACCCCTCCACTTT
- TRBJ2-7 TRBV7-9 - CASSLSRGEQYF TGTGCCAGCAGCTTATCTAGGGGGGAGCAGTACTTC
- TRBJ1-2 TRBV7-9 - CASSLDGYGYTF TGTGCCAGCAGCTTAGACGGGTATGGCTACACCTTC
- TRBJ2-7 TRBV11-3 - CASSLGGSQQYF TGTGCCAGCAGCTTAGGGGGGTCCCAGCAGTACTTC
- TRBJ2-7 TRBV10-1 - CASSESSGYEQYF TGCGCCAGCAGTGAGTCGTCGGGGTATGAGCAGTACTTC
- TRBJ1-3 TRBV15 - CATSRDRGSGNTIYF TGTGCCACCAGCAGAGATCGGGGATCTGGAAACACCATATATTTT
- TRBJ2-7 TRBV5-1 - CASSLGSNRGEQYF TGCGCCAGCAGCTTGGGTTCTAACCGAGGCGAGCAGTACTTC
- TRBJ1-2 TRBV7-9 - CASSLAQTSYGYTF TGTGCCAGCAGCTTAGCGCAGACCTCCTATGGCTACACCTTC
once TRBJ2-7 TRBV5-4 TRBD1 CASSRLGQGAYEQYF TGTGCCAGCAGCCGATTGGGACAGGGGGCTTACGAGCAGTACTTC
- TRBJ1-4 TRBV27 - CASGGVNEKLFF TGTGCCAGTGGCGGGGTAAATGAAAAACTGTTTTTT
- TRBJ2-4 TRBV4-1 - CASSQEPQWVKNIQYF TGCGCCAGCAGCCAAGAACCCCAATGGGTCAAAAACATTCAGTACTTC
- TRBJ2-1 TRBV20-1 - CSASGGRDPIF TGCAGTGCTTCCGGAGGTCGGGACCCCATCTTC
- TRBJ1-2 TRBV6-6 - CASSYSPVRGGYTF TGTGCCAGCAGTTACTCCCCCGTGAGGGGGGGCTACACCTTC
- TRBJ1-5 TRBV30 - CAWSVRENQPQHF TGTGCCTGGAGTGTACGAGAGAATCAGCCCCAGCATTTT
- TRBJ2-5 TRBV6-1 - CASSEGPETQYF TGTGCCAGCAGTGAGGGCCCAGAGACCCAGTACTTC
- TRBJ2-5 TRBV9 - CASSVGQVQETQYF TGTGCCAGCAGCGTAGGCCAGGTCCAAGAGACCCAGTACTTC
- TRBJ2-1 TRBV7-8 TRBD2 CASRLAGGLYNEQFF TGTGCCAGCAGATTAGCGGGGGGACTCTACAATGAGCAGTTCTTC
- TRBJ2-3 TRBV5-6 TRBD1 CASSWTGGHTDTQYF TGTGCCAGCAGCTGGACAGGGGGCCACACAGATACGCAGTATTTT
- TRBJ1-6 TRBV4-1 - CASSAQFLGASPLHF TGCGCCAGCAGCGCCCAGTTCCTAGGTGCGTCACCCCTCCACTTT
- TRBJ1-5 TRBV6-1 - CASRSISERNQPQHF TGTGCCAGCAGGTCGATATCGGAAAGAAATCAGCCCCAGCATTTT
- TRBJ2-7 TRBV19 - CASAGAYEQYF TGTGCCAGTGCAGGGGCCTACGAGCAGTACTTC
few TRBJ1-2 TRBV14 TRBD1 CASSPGTVYGYTF TGTGCCAGCAGCCCCGGGACAGTCTATGGCTACACCTTC
- TRBJ1-6 TRBV11-2 - CASSLAPYNSPLHF TGTGCCAGCAGCTTAGCCCCCTATAATTCACCCCTCCACTTT
- TRBJ2-7 TRBV5-1 TRBD2 CASSFPTSGDPYEQYF TGCGCCAGCAGCTTTCCGACTAGCGGGGATCCCTACGAGCAGTACTTC
- TRBJ2-7 TRBV30 TRBD2 CAWRWLAGDF TGTGCCTGGAGATGGCTAGCGGGAGATTTC
- TRBJ1-5 TRBV6-1 - CASSEGPDQPQHF TGTGCCAGCAGTGAAGGGCCAGATCAGCCCCAGCATTTT
- TRBJ1-1 TRBV9 TRBD1 CASSQGASTEAFF TGTGCCAGCAGCCAGGGGGCGTCAACTGAAGCTTTCTTT
- TRBJ2-7 TRBV19 TRBD2 CASSTSGGASYEQYF TGTGCCAGTAGCACGAGCGGGGGGGCCTCCTACGAGCAGTACTTC
once TRBJ1-1 TRBV9 TRBD1 CASSPRTGGNTEAFF TGTGCCAGCAGCCCAAGAACAGGGGGGAACACTGAAGCTTTCTTT
- TRBJ1-2 TRBV11-2 - CASSPPDSYGYTF TGTGCCAGCAGTCCGCCGGACAGCTATGGCTACACCTTC
once TRBJ2-2 TRBV5-1 - CASSLEAHTGELFF TGCGCCAGCAGCTTGGAGGCCCACACCGGGGAGCTGTTTTTT